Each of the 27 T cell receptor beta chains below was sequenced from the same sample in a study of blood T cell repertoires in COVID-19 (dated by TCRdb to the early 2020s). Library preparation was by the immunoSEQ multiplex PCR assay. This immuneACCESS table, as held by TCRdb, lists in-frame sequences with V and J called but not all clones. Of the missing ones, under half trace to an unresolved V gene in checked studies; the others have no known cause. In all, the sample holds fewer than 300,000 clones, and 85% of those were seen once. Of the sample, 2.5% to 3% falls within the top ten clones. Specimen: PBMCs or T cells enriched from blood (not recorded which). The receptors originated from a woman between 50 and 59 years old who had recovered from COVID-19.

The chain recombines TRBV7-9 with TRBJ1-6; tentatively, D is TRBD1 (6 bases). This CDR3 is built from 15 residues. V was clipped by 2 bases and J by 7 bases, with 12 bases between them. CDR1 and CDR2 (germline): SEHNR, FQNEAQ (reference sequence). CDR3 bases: TGTGCCAGCAGCTTAAGGTCAGGGGCCAATTCACCCCTCCACTTT. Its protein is CASSLRSGANSPLHF.

This CDR3 reads CASSLRGTNEKLFF. Written as DNA, the CDR3 is TGTGCCAGCAGCCTCAGGGGAACTAATGAAAAACTGTTTTTT. This chain links TRBV28 with TRBJ1-4; D may be TRBD1 (6 bases). Germline V gene data show CDR1 as MDHEN and CDR2 as SYDVKM. V was cut by 6 bases and J by 1 base, with 9 bases left in between. The CDR3 spans 14 residues.

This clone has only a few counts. In DNA form, the CDR3 reads TGTGCCAGCAGCTTGGATACTAGGAATGAGCAGTTCTTC. This translates into CASSLDTRNEQFF. This chain uses TRBV5-6 with TRBJ2-1; maybe TRBD2 (5 bases). Trimming left V 0 bases short and J 7 bases short, with 8 bases between. Germline loops: CDR1 SGHDT, CDR2 YYEEEE. This CDR3 has 13 amino acids.

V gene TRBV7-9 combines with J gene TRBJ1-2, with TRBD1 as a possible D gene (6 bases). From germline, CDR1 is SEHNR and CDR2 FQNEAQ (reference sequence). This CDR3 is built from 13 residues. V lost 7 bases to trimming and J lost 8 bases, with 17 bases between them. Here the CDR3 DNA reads TGTGCCAGCACCGTCTGGGAGGGGGGAGGCTACACCTTC. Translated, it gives CASTVWEGGGYTF.

In nucleotides, the CDR3 is TGTGCCAGTAGTAATCGAAGCCGCAAAAAATTCACAGATACGCAGTATTTT. This encodes CASSNRSRKKFTDTQYF. The J gene is TRBJ2-3, the V gene TRBV19; no clear D. CDR1 and CDR2 from the germline V gene are LNHDA and SQIVND (reference sequence). This CDR3 is 17 amino acids long. V was cut by 4 bases and J by 2 bases, with 19 bases left in between.

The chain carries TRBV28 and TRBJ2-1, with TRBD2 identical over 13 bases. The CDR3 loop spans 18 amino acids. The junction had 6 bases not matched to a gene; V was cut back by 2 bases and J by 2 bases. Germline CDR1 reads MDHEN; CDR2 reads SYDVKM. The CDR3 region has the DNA TGTGCCAGCAGTTTACACCTGGGGACTAGCGGGACCTACAATGAGCAGTTCTTC. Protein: CASSLHLGTSGTYNEQFF. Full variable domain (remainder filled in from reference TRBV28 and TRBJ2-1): DVKVTQSSRYLVKRTGEKVFLECVQDMDHENMFWYRQDPGLGLRLIYFSYDVKMKEKGDIPEGYSVSREKKERFSLILESASTNQTSMYLCASSLHLGTSGTYNEQFFGPGTRLTVL.

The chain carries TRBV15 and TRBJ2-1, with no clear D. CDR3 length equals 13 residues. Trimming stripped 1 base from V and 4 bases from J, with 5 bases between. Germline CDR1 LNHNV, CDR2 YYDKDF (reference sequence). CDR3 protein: CATSRVGYNEQFF. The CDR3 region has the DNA TGTGCCACCAGCAGAGTCGGGTACAATGAGCAGTTCTTC. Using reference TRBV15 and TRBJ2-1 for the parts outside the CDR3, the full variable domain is DAMVIQNPRYQVTQFGKPVTLSCSQTLNHNVMYWYQQKSSQAPKLLFHYYDKDFNNEADTPDNFQSRRPNTSFCFLDIRSPGLGDTAMYLCATSRVGYNEQFFGPGTRLTVL.

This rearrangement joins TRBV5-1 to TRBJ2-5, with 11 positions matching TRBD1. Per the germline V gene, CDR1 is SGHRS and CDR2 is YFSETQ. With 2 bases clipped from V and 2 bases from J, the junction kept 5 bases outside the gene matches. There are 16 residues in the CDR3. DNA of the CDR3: TGCGCCAGCAGCTTAGGGACAGGGGGTTATCAAGAGACCCAGTACTTC. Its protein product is CASSLGTGGYQETQYF. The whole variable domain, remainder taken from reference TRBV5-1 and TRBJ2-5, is KAGVTQTPRYLIKTRGQQVTLSCSPISGHRSVSWYQQTPGQGLQFLFEYFSETQRNKGNFPGRFSGRQFSNSRSEMNVSTLELGDSALYLCASSLGTGGYQETQYFGPGTRLLVL.

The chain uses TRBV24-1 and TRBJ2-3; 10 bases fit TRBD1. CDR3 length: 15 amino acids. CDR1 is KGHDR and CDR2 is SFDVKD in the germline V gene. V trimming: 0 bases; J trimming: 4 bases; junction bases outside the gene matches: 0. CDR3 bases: TGTGCCACCAGTGATTTGGGGACAGGGGCAGATACGCAGTATTTT. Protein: CATSDLGTGADTQYF.

CDR3 coding DNA: TGCAGCGGAAGCCAAGGCGGTAATTCACCCCTCCACTTT. It codes for CSGSQGGNSPLHF. The chain employs TRBV29-1 and TRBJ1-6; the D is unclear. The CDR3 totals 13 residues. CDR1 and CDR2 (germline): SQVTM, ANQGSEA. Trimming took 7 bases from V and 6 from J, leaving 13 bases between them.

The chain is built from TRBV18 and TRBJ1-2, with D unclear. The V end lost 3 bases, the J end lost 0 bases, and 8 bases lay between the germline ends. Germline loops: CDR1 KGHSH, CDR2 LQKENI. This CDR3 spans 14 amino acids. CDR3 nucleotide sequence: TGTGCCAGCTCACCGATTGACACTAACTATGGCTACACCTTC. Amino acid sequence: CASSPIDTNYGYTF.

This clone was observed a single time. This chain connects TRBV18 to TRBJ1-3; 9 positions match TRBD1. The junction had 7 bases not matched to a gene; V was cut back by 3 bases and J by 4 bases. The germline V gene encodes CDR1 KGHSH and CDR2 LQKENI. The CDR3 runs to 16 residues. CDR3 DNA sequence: TGTGCCAGCTCACCCGGGACAGGGAGGTCGGGAAACACCATATATTTT. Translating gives CASSPGTGRSGNTIYF.

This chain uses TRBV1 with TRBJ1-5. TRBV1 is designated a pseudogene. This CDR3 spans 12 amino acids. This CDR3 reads CTSSSPVQPQHF. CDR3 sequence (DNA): TGCACCAGCAGCTCGCCGGTACAGCCCCAGCATTTT.

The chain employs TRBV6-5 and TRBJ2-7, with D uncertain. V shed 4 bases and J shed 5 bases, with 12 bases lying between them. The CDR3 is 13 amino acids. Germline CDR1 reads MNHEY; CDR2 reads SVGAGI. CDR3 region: CASSSPGSHEQYF. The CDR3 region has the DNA TGTGCCAGCAGTTCTCCGGGTTCCCACGAGCAGTACTTC.

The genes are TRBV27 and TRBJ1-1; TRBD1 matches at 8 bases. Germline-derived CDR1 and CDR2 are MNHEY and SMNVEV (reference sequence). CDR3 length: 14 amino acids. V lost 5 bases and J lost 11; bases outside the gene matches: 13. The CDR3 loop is CASSGGNRGRMAFF. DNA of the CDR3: TGTGCCAGCAGTGGGGGAAACAGGGGGAGGATGGCTTTCTTT.

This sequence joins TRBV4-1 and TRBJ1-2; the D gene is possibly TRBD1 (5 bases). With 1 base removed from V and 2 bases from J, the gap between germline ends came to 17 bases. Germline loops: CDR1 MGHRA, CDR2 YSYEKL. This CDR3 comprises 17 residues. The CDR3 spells CASSQALTEGGNYGYTF. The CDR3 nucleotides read TGCGCCAGCAGCCAAGCTCTGACAGAAGGAGGGAACTATGGCTACACCTTC.

The CDR3 DNA follows: TGTGCCAGCAGCCGTGGGGGGGAAATAAACACCGGGGAGCTGTTTTTT. Protein product: CASSRGGEINTGELFF. The V and J genes are TRBV28 and TRBJ2-2; 7 bases align to TRBD2. The germline gives CDR1 MDHEN, CDR2 SYDVKM. V lost 6 bases and J lost 2; bases outside the gene matches: 9. The CDR3 is 16 residues long.

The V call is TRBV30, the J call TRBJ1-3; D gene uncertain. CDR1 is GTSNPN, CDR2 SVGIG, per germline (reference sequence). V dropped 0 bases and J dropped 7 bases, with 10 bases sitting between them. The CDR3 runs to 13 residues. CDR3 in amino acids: CAWSVSPFNTIYF. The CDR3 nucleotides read TGTGCCTGGAGTGTATCCCCGTTTAACACCATATATTTT. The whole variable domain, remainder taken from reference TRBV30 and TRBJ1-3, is SQTIHQWPATLVQPVGSPLSLECTVEGTSNPNLYWYRQAAGRGLQLLFYSVGIGQISSEVPQNLSASRPQDRQFILSSKKLLLSDSGFYLCAWSVSPFNTIYFGEGSWLTVV.

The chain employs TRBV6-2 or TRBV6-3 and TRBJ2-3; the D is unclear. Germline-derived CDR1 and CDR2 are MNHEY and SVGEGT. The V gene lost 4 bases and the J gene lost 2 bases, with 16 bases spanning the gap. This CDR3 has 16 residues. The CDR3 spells CASSWANVLPTDTQYF. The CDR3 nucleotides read TGTGCCAGCAGTTGGGCCAACGTTCTACCCACAGATACGCAGTATTTT.

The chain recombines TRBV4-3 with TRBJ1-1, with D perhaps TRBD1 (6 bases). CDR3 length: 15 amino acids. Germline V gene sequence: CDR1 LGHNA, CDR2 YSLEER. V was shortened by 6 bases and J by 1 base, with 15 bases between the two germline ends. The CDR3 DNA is TGCGCCAGCAGGTCAGGGGTGGCAGCGAACACTGAAGCTTTCTTT. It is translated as CASRSGVAANTEAFF.

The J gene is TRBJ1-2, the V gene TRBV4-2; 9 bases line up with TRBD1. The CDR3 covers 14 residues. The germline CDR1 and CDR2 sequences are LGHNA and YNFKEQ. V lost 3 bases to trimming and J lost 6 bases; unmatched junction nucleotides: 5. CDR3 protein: CASSQGQGSDGYTF. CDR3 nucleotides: TGTGCCAGCAGCCAGGGACAGGGTTCCGATGGCTACACCTTC.

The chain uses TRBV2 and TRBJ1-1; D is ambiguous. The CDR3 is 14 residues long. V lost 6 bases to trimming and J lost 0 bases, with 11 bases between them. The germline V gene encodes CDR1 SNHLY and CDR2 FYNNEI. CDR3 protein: CASRGGPMNTEAFF. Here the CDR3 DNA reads TGTGCCAGCAGGGGAGGACCCATGAACACTGAAGCTTTCTTT. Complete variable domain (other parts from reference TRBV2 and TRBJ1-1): EPEVTQTPSHQVTQMGQEVILRCVPISNHLYFYWYRQILGQKVEFLVSFYNNEISEKSEIFDDQFSVERPDGSNFTLKIRSTKLEDSAMYFCASRGGPMNTEAFFGQGTRLTVV.

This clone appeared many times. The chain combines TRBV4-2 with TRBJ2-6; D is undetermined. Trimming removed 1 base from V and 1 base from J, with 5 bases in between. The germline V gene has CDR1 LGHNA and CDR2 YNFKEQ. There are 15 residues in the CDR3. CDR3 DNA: TGTGCCAGCAGCCAAGTAGAGTCTGGGGCCAACGTCCTGACTTTC. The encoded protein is CASSQVESGANVLTF.

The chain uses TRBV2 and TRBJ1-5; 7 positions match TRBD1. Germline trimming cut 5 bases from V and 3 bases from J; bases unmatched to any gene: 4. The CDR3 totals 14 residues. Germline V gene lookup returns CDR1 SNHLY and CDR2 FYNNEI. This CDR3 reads CASSQTGINQPQHF. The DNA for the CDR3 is TGTGCCAGCAGTCAGACAGGGATCAATCAGCCCCAGCATTTT.

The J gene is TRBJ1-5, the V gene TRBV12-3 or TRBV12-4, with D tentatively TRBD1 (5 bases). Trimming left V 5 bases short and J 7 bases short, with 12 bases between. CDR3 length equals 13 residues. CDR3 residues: CASSIQGGQPQHF. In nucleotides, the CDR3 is TGTGCCAGCAGTATCCAGGGAGGGCAGCCCCAGCATTTT.

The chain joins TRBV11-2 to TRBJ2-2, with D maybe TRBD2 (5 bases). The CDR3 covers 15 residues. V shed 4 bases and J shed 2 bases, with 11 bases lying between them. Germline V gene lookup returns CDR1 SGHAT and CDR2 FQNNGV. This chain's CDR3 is CASSSRGGNTGELFF. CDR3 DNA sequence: TGTGCCAGCAGCTCCCGAGGAGGCAACACCGGGGAGCTGTTTTTT.

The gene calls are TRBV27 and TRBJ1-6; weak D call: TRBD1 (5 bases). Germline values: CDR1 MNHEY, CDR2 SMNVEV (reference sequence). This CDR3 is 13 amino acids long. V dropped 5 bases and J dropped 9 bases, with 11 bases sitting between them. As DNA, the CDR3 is TGTGCCAGCAGTGCAGGGAATCTTTCACCCCTCCACTTT. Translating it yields CASSAGNLSPLHF.